This T cell receptor (beta chain) was recorded in a study of T cell responses to AZD1222 COVID-19 vaccine. Study conclusions and caveats: Regions 160-218 and 743-854 held dominance among vaccine-associated CD4 TCRs, which spanned spike. Donors were chiefly white British, with a greater number of females, and clonal diversity was perhaps underestimated.

Comments on this clone: Antigen: not known.

Produced via immunoSEQ multiplex PCR; TCRdb's table is partial and in-frame only. This table has about 140,000 clones, 90% to 95% appearing once. The CDR3 sequence is 13 residues long. V gave up 7 bases and J gave up 7 bases, with 17 bases separating them. Germline V gene data show CDR1 as SQVTM and CDR2 as ANQGSEA. The sample consisted of peripheral blood, taken after recovery from COVID-19. The TCR originated in an adult who had recovered from COVID-19. V is TRBV29-1 and J is TRBJ1-5; no clear D. CDR3: CSARASPGQPQHF. The CDR3 coding sequence is TGCAGCGCTAGGGCCTCCCCGGGCCAGCCCCAGCATTTT. The whole variable domain, filled in from reference TRBV29-1 and TRBJ1-5, reads SAVISQKPSRDICQRGTSLTIQCQVDSQVTMMFWYRQQPGQSLTLIATANQGSEATYESGFVIDKFPISRPNLTFSTLTVSNMSPEDSSIYLCSARASPGQPQHFGDGTRLSIL.